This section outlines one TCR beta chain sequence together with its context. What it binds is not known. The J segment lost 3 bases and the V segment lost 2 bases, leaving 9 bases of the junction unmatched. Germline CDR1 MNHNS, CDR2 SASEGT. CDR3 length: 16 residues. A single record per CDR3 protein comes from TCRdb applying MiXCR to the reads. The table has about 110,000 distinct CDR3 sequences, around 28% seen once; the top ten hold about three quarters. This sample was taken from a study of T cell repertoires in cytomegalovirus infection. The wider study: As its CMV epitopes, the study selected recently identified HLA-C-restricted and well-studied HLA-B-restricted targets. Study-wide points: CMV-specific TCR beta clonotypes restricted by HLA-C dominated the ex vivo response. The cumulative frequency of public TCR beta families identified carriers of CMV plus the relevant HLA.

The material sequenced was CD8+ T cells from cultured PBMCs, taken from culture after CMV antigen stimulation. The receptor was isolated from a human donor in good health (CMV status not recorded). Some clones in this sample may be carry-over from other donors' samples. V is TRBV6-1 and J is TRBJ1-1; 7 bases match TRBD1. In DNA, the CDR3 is TGTGCCAGCAGTGAATTGTCGGCAGGGGGTTACACTGAAGCTTTCTTT. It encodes CASSELSAGGYTEAFF.